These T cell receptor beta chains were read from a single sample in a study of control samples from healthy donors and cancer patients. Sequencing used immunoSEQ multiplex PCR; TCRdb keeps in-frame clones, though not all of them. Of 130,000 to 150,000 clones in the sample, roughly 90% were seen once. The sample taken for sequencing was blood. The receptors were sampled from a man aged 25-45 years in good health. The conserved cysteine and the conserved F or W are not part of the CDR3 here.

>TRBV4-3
ASSQVGDLSYGYT
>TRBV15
ATSRDLNTEAF
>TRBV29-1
SVGVGGWITEAF
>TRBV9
ASSYSGGAYEQY
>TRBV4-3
ASSPTGSYEQY
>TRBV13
ASSFRRAGYEQY
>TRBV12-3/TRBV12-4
ASRNMDSPLH
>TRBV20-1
SASGPTNTEAF
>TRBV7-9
ASSHDRGGLASIYEQY
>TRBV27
ASSSSGAGNEQF
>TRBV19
ASSNLVGVDTGELF
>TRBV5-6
ASSLGTGGARLPYEQY
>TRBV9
ASSVVAGALQETQY
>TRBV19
ASSIGQGAFDQPQH
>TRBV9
ASSVGPSGLQETQY
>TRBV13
ASSLIGGGQAGSSTDTQY
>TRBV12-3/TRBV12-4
ASSLRAGNTIY
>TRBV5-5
ASRQAGWADTEAF
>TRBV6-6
ASSHLEGGETQY
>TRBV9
ASSGGSGYGYT
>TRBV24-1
ATSETSGITHEQY
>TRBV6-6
ASSQPGTGGTKNIQY
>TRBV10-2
ASSERRGRTGELF
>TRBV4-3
ASSQDPGVGGYT
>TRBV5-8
ASSEDRGSGNTIY
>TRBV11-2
ASSPVGARETQY
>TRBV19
ASSIRGRVGPPSYNEQF
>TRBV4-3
ASSLETGVAHTGELF
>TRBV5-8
ASSLAVAWRDNEQF
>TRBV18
ASSPTPGGFGNTIY
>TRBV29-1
SAEGFSRTEAF
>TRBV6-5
ASSSGSSQETQY
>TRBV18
ASSLGTRNTEAF
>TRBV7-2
ASSLAWAGPYEQY
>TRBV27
ASSSRTSGPSEQY
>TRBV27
ASRTTGRDTQY
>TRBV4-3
ASSQGHGIDEQY
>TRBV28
ASGARAGYEQY
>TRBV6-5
ASSLRGARGGYT
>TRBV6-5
ASSSQDRGLFGYT
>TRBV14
ASSQEVGTAGEQY
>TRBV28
ASSLAQGLPPLGEQF
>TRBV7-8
ASSMGHFSNQPQH
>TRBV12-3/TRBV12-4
ASSFVNQETQY
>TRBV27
GSGRTSGANVLT
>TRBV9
ASSLRGLNPGGDTQY
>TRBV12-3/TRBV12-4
ASSLEVTGELF
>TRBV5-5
ASSFETGGTEAF
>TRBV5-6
ASSQVKKEGRVTDTQY
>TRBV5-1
ASSPGTTNQPQH
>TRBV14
ASSRLPGTGPFSYEQY